Below are 10 T cell receptor beta chains sequenced from a single sample in a study of T cell changes during pregnancy in multiple sclerosis. Libraries were prepared by immunoSEQ multiplex PCR; TCRdb keeps only in-frame clonotypes and omits some of them. This table has under 45,000 clones, more than 90% appearing once. Sequenced here: CD4+ T cells from peripheral blood mononuclear cells, sampled in the first trimester of pregnancy. The receptors shown here come from a female donor with multiple sclerosis, enrolled in a pregnancy study.

The CDR3, as DNA: TGTGCCAGCCGGGACACGGTCTCCTACGAGCAGTACTTC. Its protein product is CASRDTVSYEQYF. The chain has TRBV28 and TRBJ2-5; D is possibly TRBD1 (6 bases). The J call may be in error: the DNA end matches TRBJ2-7 better. The germline V gene has CDR1 MDHEN and CDR2 SYDVKM. This CDR3 is 13 amino acids long.

J is TRBJ2-1 and V is TRBV27, with 8 nucleotides matching TRBD1. The CDR3 contains 19 residues. V lost 3 bases and J lost 1; bases outside the gene matches: 14. Germline CDR1 and CDR2: MNHEY and SMNVEV (reference sequence). The CDR3 nucleotides are TGTGCCAGCAGTTTCGCCGGGACAGGTCGTGGGAGTTCCTACAATGAGCAGTTCTTC. It yields the protein CASSFAGTGRGSSYNEQFF.

This clone was seen a few times. The V gene is TRBV29-1, the J gene TRBJ2-7, with a possible D match to TRBD1 (6 bases). The CDR3 is 15 amino acids. CDR1 and CDR2 from the germline V gene are SQVTM and ANQGSEA. Trimming removed 7 bases at V and 5 bases at J, with 24 bases between. The CDR3: CSASEFGTQPNEQYF. In DNA form, the CDR3 reads TGCAGCGCTTCTGAATTCGGGACACAACCCAACGAGCAGTACTTC.

This rearrangement joins TRBV9 to TRBJ2-1; possible D gene TRBD2, 6 bases. V was cut by 0 bases and J by 4 bases, with 14 bases left in between. CDR1 is SGDLS, CDR2 YYNGEE, per germline. CDR3 length: 16 amino acids. The CDR3 region has the DNA TGTGCCAGCAGCGTAGAGGCGGGAACGGGGTACAATGAGCAGTTCTTC. As protein: CASSVEAGTGYNEQFF.

This chain uses TRBV7-6 with TRBJ2-3; D might be TRBD2 (5 bases). The CDR3 extends over 14 amino acids. Trimming shortened V by 0 bases and J by 1 base, and 5 bases separated the two germline ends. Germline loops: CDR1 SGHVS, CDR2 FNYEAQ. In DNA, the CDR3 is TGTGCCAGCAGCTTAGCCGGGGGCACAGATACGCAGTATTTT. The encoded protein is CASSLAGGTDTQYF.

The genes are TRBV19 and TRBJ1-1; D ambiguous. The germline V and J ends were trimmed by 8 bases and 2 bases, with 6 bases remaining between them. The germline gives CDR1 LNHDA, CDR2 SQIVND (reference sequence). The CDR3 covers 11 residues. The CDR3 here is CASRLNTEAFF. The DNA of the CDR3 is TGTGCCAGTCGGTTAAACACTGAAGCTTTCTTT.

V usage is TRBV27 and J usage is TRBJ1-1, with a tentative D call TRBD1 (6 bases). The CDR3 is made up of 16 amino acids. The V end lost 4 bases, the J end lost 0 bases, and 15 bases lay between the germline ends. Per the germline V gene, CDR1 is MNHEY and CDR2 is SMNVEV (reference sequence). CDR3: CASSSTGGLMNTEAFF. The CDR3 DNA follows: TGTGCCAGCAGTTCGACAGGCGGACTGATGAACACTGAAGCTTTCTTT.

The rearrangement uses TRBV30 and TRBJ2-7; the match to TRBD1 covers 9 bases. CDR3 length: 13 residues. Trimming at V came to 0 bases and at J to 4 bases, leaving 1 base not matched to a gene. Germline values: CDR1 GTSNPN, CDR2 SVGIG (reference sequence). The CDR3 nucleotides are TGTGCCTGGAGTGTAGGGACAGGGTACGAGCAGTACTTC. Amino acid sequence: CAWSVGTGYEQYF.

The table lists this clone with a count of one. The V and J genes are TRBV7-2 and TRBJ2-7, with a weak D call TRBD1 (5 bases). The V and J ends lost 5 bases and 2 bases respectively, with 16 bases between them. CDR1 is SGHTA and CDR2 is FQGNSA in the germline V gene. This CDR3 spans 15 amino acids. CDR3 protein: CASSQHQGYAYEQYF. CDR3 sequence (DNA): TGTGCCAGCAGCCAACACCAGGGCTACGCCTACGAGCAGTACTTC.

The chain recombines TRBV19 with TRBJ2-2; weak D call: TRBD2 (5 bases). The V gene lost 6 bases and the J gene lost 5 bases, with 10 bases spanning the gap. Germline CDR1 and CDR2: LNHDA and SQIVND (reference sequence). The CDR3 totals 13 residues. CDR3 residues: CASRTEVTGELFF. The CDR3 coding sequence is TGTGCCAGTAGAACGGAGGTAACCGGGGAGCTGTTTTTT.